The source of this T cell receptor beta chain is a study of identifying expanded T cells in peripheral blood. Profiled with immunoSEQ multiplex PCR; TCRdb holds only in-frame clones, not every one. The table records some 100,000 clones, around 88% of them present only once. Germline V gene data show CDR1 as GTSNPN and CDR2 as SVGIG (reference sequence). The CDR3 contains 11 residues. Trimming cost V 4 bases and J 4 bases, with 6 bases left between them. The sequence came from a person aged 18 to 70 in good health. Sequencing used blood. V and J are TRBV30 and TRBJ2-3; D unresolved. The CDR3 protein is CAWTLSDTQYF. In DNA, the CDR3 is TGTGCCTGGACCCTCTCAGATACGCAGTATTTT. Supplemented by reference TRBV30 and TRBJ2-3, the full variable domain reads SQTIHQWPATLVQPVGSPLSLECTVEGTSNPNLYWYRQAAGRGLQLLFYSVGIGQISSEVPQNLSASRPQDRQFILSSKKLLLSDSGFYLCAWTLSDTQYFGPGTRLTVL.